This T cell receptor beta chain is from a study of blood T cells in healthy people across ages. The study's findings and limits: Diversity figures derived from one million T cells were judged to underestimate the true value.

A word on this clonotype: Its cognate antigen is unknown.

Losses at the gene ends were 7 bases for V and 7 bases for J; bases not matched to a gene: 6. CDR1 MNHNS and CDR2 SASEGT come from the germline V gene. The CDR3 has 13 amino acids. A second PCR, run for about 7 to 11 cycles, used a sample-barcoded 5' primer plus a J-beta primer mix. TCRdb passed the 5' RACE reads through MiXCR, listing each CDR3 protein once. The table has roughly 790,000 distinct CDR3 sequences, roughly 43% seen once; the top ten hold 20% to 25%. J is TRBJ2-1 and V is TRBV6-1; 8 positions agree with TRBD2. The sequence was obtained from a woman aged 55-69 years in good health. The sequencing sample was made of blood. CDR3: CASTSGSVNEQFF. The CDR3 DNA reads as TGTGCCAGCACGAGCGGGAGTGTGAATGAGCAGTTCTTC.